The 4 T cell receptor beta chains below come from one sample, sequenced in a study of shared clonotypes between healthy human individuals. TCRdb's table, derived via immunoSEQ multiplex PCR, lists solely in-frame clones and lacks some. The sample yields hundreds of thousands of clones, around 97% seen once. The sample consisted of naive CD4+ T cells sorted from blood. Subset given: CD45RA+ positively selected. These receptors all come from a young woman in good health.

With respect to this clone: This specimen includes other DNA sequences encoding the same CDR3. The chain carries TRBV2 and TRBJ1-1; a weak D match, TRBD1 (5 bases). The CDR3 sequence is 12 residues long. V lost 6 bases and J lost 4, with 9 bases in between. CDR1 SNHLY and CDR2 FYNNEI come from the germline V gene. The CDR3 bases are TGTGCCAGCAGACGGGGGGGCACTGAAGCTTTCTTT. This codes for CASRRGGTEAFF.

The chain has TRBV2 and TRBJ1-5, with D possibly being TRBD1 (6 bases). CDR3 length: 15 residues. The germline V gene has CDR1 SNHLY and CDR2 FYNNEI. The V end lost 6 bases, the J end lost 1 base, and 13 bases lay between the germline ends. The CDR3 reads CASSSPGASNQPQHF. CDR3 coding DNA: TGTGCCAGCAGCTCGCCGGGGGCGAGCAATCAGCCCCAGCATTTT.

The rearrangement uses TRBV28 and TRBJ2-2; 10 nucleotides align to TRBD2. The CDR3 is 21 amino acids. Unmatched junction bases numbered 19, after V lost 5 bases and J lost 1 base. The germline V gene has CDR1 MDHEN and CDR2 SYDVKM. CDR3 protein: CASSPWVFGTSGTLNTGELFF. CDR3 DNA: TGTGCCAGCAGTCCCTGGGTTTTTGGAACTAGCGGGACACTGAACACCGGGGAGCTGTTTTTT.

This rearrangement joins TRBV11-2 to TRBJ2-2, with 11 nucleotides matching TRBD2. Trimming took 4 bases from V and 8 from J; bases not matched to a gene: 6. This CDR3 spans 15 amino acids. Germline values: CDR1 SGHAT, CDR2 FQNNGV. For the CDR3, the DNA is TGTGCCAGCAGCTACACTAGCGGGAGCGGTGGGGAGCTGTTTTTT. Encoded protein: CASSYTSGSGGELFF. Full variable domain (remainder filled in from reference TRBV11-2 and TRBJ2-2): EAGVAQSPRYKIIEKRQSVAFWCNPISGHATLYWYQQILGQGPKLLIQFQNNGVVDDSQLPKDRFSAERLKGVDSTLKIQPAKLEDSAVYLCASSYTSGSGGELFFGEGSRLTVL.